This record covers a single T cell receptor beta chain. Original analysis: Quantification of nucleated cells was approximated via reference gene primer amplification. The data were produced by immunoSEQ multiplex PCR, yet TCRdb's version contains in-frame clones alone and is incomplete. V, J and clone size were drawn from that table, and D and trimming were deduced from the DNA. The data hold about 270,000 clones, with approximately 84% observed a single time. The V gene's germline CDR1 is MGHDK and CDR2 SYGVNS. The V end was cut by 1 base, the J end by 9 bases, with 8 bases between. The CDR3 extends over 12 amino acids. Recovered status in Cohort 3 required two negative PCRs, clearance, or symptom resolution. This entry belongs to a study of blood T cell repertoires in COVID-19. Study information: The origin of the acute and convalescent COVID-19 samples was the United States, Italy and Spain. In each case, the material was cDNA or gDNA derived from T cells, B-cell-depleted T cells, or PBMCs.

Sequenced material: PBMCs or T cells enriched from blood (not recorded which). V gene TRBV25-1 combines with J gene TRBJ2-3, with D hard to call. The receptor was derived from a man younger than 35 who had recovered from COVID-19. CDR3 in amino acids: CASSESGWTQYF. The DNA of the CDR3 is TGTGCCAGCAGTGAATCGGGTTGGACGCAGTATTTT.